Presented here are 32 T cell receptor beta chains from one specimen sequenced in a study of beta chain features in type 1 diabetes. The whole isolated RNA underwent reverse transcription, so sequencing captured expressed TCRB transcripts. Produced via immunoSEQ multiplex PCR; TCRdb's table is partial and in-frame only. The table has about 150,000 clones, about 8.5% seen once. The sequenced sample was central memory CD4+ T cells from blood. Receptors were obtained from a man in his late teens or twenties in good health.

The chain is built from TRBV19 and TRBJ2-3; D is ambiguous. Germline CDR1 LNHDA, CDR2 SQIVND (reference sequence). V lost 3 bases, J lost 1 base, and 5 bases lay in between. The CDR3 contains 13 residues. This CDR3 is CASSMQGTDTQYF. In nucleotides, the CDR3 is TGTGCCAGTAGTATGCAGGGCACAGATACGCAGTATTTT.

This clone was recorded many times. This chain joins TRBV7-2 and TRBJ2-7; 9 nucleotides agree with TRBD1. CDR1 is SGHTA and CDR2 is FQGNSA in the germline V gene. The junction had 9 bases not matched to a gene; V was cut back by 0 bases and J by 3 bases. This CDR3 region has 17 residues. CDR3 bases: TGTGCCAGCAGCTTAGCGGGCGGGACAGGGACTATCTACGAGCAGTACTTC. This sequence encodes CASSLAGGTGTIYEQYF. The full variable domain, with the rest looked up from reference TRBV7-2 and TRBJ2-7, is GAGVSQSPSNKVTEKGKDVELRCDPISGHTALYWYRQSLGQGLEFLIYFQGNSAPDKSGLPSDRFSAERTGGSVSTLTIQRTQQEDSAVYLCASSLAGGTGTIYEQYFGPGTRLTVT.

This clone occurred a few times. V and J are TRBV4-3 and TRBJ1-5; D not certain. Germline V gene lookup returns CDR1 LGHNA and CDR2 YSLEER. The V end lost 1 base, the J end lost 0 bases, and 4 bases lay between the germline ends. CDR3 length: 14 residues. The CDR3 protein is CASSQAHSNQPQHF. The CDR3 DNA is TGCGCCAGCAGCCAAGCCCATAGCAATCAGCCCCAGCATTTT.

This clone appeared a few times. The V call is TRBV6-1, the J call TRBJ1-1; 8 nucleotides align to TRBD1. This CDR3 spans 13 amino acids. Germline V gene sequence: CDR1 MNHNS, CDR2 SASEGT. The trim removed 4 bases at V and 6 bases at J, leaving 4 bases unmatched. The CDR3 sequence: CASSGQGYSEAFF. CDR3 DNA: TGTGCCAGCAGTGGACAGGGGTACTCTGAAGCTTTCTTT.

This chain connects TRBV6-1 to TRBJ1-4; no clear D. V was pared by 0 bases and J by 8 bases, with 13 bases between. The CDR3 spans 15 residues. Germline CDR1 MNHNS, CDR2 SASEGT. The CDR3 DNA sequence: TGTGCCAGCAGTGAAGCCCTTACGACACGGGAAAAACTGTTTTTT. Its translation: CASSEALTTREKLFF.

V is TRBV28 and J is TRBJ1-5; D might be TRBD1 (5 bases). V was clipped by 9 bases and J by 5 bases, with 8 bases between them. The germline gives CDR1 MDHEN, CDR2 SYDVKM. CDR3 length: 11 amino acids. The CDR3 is CASQGYQPQHF. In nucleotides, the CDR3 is TGTGCCAGTCAGGGATATCAGCCCCAGCATTTT.

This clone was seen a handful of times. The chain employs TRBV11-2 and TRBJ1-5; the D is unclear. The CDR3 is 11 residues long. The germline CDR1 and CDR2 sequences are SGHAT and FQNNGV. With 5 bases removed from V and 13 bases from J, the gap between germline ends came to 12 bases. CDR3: CASSHSGNQHF. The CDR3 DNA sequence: TGTGCCAGCAGCCACTCGGGAAATCAGCATTTT.

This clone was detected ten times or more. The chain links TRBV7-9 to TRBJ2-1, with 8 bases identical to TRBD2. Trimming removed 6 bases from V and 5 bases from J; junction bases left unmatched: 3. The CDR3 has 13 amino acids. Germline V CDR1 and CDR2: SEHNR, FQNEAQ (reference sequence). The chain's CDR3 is CASSQAGDNEQFF. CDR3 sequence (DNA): TGTGCCAGCAGTCAAGCGGGGGACAATGAGCAGTTCTTC.

The CDR3 region is CASRTPAGSGNTIYF. CDR3 sequence (DNA): TGTGCCAGCAGAACCCCGGCGGGCTCTGGAAACACCATATATTTT. The rearrangement links TRBV6-5 to TRBJ1-3; D is undetermined. The germline CDR1 and CDR2 sequences are MNHEY and SVGAGI. The CDR3 spans 15 residues. V lost 6 bases and J 0 bases, leaving 12 bases between the germline ends.

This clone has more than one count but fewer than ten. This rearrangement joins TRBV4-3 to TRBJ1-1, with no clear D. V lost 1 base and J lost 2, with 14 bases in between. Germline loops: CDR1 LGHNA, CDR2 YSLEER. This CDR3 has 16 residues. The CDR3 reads CASSQGALRTNTEAFF. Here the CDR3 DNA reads TGCGCCAGCAGCCAAGGGGCTTTGAGAACCAACACTGAAGCTTTCTTT.

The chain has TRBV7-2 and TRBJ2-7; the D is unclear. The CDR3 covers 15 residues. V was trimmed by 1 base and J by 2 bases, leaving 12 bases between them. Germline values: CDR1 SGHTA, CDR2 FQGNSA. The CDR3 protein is CASSLGDITAYEQYF. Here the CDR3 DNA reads TGTGCCAGCAGCTTAGGAGACATCACAGCCTACGAGCAGTACTTC.

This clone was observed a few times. The CDR3 here is CAAGGQVEQFF. The CDR3 region has the DNA TGTGCTGCGGGAGGGCAGGTTGAGCAGTTCTTC. The J gene is TRBJ2-1, the V gene TRBV28; TRBD2 matches at 9 bases. This CDR3 region has 11 residues. Germline CDR1 MDHEN, CDR2 SYDVKM.

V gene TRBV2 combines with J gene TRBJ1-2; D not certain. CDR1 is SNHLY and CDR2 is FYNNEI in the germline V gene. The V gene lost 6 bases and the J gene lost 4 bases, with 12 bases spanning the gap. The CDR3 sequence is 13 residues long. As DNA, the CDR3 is TGTGCCAGCAGCACCACTATGTCCTATGGCTACACCTTC. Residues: CASSTTMSYGYTF.

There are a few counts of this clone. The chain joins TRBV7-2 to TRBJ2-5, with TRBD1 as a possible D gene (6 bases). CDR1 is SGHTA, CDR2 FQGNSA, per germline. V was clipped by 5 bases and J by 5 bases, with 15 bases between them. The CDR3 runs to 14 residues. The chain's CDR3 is CASSTVQGSETQYF. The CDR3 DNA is TGTGCCAGCAGCACCGTACAGGGTTCGGAGACCCAGTACTTC.

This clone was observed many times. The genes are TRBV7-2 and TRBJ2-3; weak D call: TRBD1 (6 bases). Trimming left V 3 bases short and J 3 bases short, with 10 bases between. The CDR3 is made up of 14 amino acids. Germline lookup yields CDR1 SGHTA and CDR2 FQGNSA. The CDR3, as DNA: TGTGCCAGCAGCTTTCACCAGGGGACAGATACGCAGTATTTT. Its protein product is CASSFHQGTDTQYF. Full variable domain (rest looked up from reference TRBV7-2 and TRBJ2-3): GAGVSQSPSNKVTEKGKDVELRCDPISGHTALYWYRQSLGQGLEFLIYFQGNSAPDKSGLPSDRFSAERTGGSVSTLTIQRTQQEDSAVYLCASSFHQGTDTQYFGPGTRLTVL.

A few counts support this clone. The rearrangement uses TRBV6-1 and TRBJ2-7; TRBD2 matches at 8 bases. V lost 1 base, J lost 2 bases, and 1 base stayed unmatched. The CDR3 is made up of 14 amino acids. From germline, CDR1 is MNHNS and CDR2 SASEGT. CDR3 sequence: CASSEGLATYEQYF. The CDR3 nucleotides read TGTGCCAGCAGTGAAGGACTAGCGACCTACGAGCAGTACTTC.

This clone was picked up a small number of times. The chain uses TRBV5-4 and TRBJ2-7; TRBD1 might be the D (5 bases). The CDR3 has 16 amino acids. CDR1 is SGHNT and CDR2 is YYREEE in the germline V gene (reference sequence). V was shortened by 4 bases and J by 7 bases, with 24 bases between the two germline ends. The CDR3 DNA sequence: TGTGCCAGCAGCCAAGATCTCCAGGGATCATTGGGGGAGCAGTACTTC. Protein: CASSQDLQGSLGEQYF.

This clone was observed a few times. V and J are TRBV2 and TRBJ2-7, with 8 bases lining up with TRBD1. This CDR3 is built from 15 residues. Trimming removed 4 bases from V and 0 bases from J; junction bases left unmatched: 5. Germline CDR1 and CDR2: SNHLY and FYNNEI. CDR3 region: CASSGPGTGSYEQYF. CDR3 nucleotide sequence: TGTGCCAGCAGTGGACCCGGGACAGGCTCCTACGAGCAGTACTTC.

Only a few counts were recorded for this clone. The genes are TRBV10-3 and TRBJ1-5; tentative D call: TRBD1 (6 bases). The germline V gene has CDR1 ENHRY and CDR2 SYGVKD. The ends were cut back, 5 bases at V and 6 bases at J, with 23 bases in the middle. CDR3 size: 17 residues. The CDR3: CAISSQQGPFVGQPQHF. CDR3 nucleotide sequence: TGTGCCATCAGTTCCCAGCAGGGGCCTTTTGTTGGTCAGCCCCAGCATTTT.

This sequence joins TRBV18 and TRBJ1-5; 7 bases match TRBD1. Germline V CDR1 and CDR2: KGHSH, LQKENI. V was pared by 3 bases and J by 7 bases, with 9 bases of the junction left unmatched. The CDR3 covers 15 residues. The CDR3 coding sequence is TGTGCCAGCTCACCCACAGGGGAGGTAGGACAGCCCCAGCATTTT. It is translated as CASSPTGEVGQPQHF.

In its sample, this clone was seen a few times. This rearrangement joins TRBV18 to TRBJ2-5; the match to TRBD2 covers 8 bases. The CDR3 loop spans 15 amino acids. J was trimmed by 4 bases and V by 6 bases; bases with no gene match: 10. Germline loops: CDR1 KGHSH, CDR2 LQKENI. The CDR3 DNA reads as TGTGCCAGCTCCCGTGAGCGGGAGAAAGGAGAGACCCAGTACTTC. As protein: CASSREREKGETQYF.

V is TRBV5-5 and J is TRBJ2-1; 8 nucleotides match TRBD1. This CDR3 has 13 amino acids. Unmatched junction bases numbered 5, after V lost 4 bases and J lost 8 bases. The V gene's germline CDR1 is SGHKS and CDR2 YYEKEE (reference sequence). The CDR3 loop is CASSVDRAHEQFF. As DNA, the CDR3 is TGTGCCAGCAGCGTGGACAGGGCCCATGAGCAGTTCTTC.

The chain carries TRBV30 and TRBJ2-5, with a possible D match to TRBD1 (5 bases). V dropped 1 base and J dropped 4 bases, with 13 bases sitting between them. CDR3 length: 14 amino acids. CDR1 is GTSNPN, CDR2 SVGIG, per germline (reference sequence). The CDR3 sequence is CAWSGGRARETQYF. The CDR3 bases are TGTGCCTGGAGTGGGGGCAGGGCGAGAGAGACCCAGTACTTC.

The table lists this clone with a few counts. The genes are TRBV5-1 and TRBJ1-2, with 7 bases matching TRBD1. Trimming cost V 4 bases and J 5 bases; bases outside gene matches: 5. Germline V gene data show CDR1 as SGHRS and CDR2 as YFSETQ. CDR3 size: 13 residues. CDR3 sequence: CASSEGQRYGYTF. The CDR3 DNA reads TGCGCCAGCAGCGAGGGACAGCGGTATGGCTACACCTTC.

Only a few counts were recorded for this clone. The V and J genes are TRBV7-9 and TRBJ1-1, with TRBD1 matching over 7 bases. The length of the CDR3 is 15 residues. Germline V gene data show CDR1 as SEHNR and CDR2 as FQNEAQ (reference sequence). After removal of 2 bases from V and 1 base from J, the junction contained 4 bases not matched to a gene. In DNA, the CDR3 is TGTGCCAGCAGCTTATCACAGGGGAGGAACACTGAAGCTTTCTTT. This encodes CASSLSQGRNTEAFF.

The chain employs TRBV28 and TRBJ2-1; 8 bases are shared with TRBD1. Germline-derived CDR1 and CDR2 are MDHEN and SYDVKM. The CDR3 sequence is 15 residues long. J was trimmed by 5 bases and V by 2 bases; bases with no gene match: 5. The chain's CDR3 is CASSLRGRGHNEQFF. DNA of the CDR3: TGTGCCAGCAGTTTAAGGGGCAGGGGGCACAATGAGCAGTTCTTC.

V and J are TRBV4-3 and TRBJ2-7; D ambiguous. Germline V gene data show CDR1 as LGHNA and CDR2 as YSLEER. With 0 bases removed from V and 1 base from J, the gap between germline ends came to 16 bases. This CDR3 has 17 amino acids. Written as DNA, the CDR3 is TGCGCCAGCAGCCAAGATTTATACCAGCAGAGGTCCTACGAGCAGTACTTC. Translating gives CASSQDLYQQRSYEQYF.

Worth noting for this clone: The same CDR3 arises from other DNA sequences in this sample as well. CDR3 loop: CASSLGLSTDTQYF. In DNA, the CDR3 is TGTGCCAGCAGCTTAGGTCTTAGCACAGATACGCAGTATTTT. The chain carries TRBV11-2 and TRBJ2-3; D uncertain. Germline-derived CDR1 and CDR2 are SGHAT and FQNNGV. Deletions cut 1 base from V and 0 bases from J, with 5 bases between. The CDR3 runs to 14 residues.

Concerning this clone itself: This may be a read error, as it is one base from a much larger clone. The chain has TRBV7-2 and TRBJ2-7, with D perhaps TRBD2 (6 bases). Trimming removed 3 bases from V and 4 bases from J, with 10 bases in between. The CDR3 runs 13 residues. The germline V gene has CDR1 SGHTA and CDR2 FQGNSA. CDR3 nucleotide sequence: TGTGCCAGCAGCTTCGCGGAGGGATACGAGCAGTACTTC. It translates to CASSFAEGYEQYF.

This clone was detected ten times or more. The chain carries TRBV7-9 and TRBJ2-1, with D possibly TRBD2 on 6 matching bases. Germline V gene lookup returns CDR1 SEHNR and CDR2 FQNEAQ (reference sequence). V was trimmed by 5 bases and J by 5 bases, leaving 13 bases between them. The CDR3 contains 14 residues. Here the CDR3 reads CASSGSGAHNEQFF. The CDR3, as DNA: TGTGCCAGCAGCGGTAGCGGAGCACACAATGAGCAGTTCTTC.

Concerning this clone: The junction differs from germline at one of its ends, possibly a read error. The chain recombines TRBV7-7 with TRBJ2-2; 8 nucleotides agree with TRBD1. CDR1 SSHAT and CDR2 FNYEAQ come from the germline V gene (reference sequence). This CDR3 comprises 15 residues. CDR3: CASSPGTGHTGELFF. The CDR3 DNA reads TGTGCTAGCAGCCCGGGGACAGGACACACCGGGGAGCTGTTTTTT.

CDR3: CASSLQRFEYEQYF. The CDR3 DNA follows: TGCGCCAGCAGCTTGCAACGGTTCGAGTACGAGCAGTACTTC. The chain joins TRBV5-1 to TRBJ2-7, with D hard to call. CDR3 size: 14 residues. Trimming took 1 base from V and 4 from J, leaving 12 bases between them. The germline V gene has CDR1 SGHRS and CDR2 YFSETQ.